This T cell receptor (beta chain) was obtained from a study of blood T cell repertoires in COVID-19. Turning to the study itself: Both acute and convalescent COVID-19 samples were obtained from the United States, Italy and Spain. T cells, B-cell-depleted T cells, or PBMCs supplied cDNA or gDNA.

Germline CDR1 reads GTSNPN; CDR2 reads SVGIG (reference sequence). The V and J ends lost 5 bases and 7 bases, in that order; junction bases with no gene match: 5. This CDR3 contains 14 residues. Study processing details: The assay estimated nucleated cells by amplifying reference gene primers. TCRdb's copy holds only in-frame clones and misses some; the assay was immunoSEQ multiplex PCR. Clonal size and the V and J genes are those of that table, whereas D and trimming came from the DNA. In the table there are hundreds of thousands of clones, roughly 80% of which are singletons. There are many counts of this clone.

Sequences were obtained from peripheral blood. The chain couples TRBV30 to TRBJ1-6; 10 bases fit TRBD1. The receptor was derived from an elderly woman with acute or convalescent COVID-19. CDR3 in amino acids: CAWWSGQGNSPLHF. As DNA, the CDR3 is TGTGCCTGGTGGTCGGGACAGGGGAATTCACCCCTCCACTTT.